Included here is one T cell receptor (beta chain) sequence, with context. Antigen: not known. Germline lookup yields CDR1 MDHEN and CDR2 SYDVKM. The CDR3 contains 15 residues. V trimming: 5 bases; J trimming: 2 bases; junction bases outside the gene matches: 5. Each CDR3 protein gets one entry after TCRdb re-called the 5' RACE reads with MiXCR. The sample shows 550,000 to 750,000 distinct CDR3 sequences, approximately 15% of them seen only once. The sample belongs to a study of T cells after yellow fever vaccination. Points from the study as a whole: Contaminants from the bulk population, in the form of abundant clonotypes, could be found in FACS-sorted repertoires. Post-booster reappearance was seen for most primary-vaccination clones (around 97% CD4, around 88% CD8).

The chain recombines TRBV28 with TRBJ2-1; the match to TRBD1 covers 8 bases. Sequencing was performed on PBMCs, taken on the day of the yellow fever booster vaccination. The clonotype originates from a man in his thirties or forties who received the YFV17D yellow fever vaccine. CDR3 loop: CASSQQGGAYNEQFF. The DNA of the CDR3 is TGTGCCAGCAGTCAACAGGGGGGAGCCTACAATGAGCAGTTCTTC.